This T cell receptor beta chain was sequenced in a study of blood T cell repertoires in COVID-19. Germline values: CDR1 SGDLS, CDR2 YYNGEE. Trimming removed 0 bases from V and 1 base from J, with 4 bases in between. CDR3 length equals 13 residues. The age range of participants was 18 to 89 years, with residence in more than 20 US areas. The data were produced by immunoSEQ multiplex PCR, yet TCRdb's version contains in-frame clones alone and is incomplete. The repertoire consists of hundreds of thousands of clones, with roughly 86% occurring once and the leading ten covering around 3.7%. This chain links TRBV9 with TRBJ1-1; D not resolved. The source material was PBMCs or T cells enriched from blood (not recorded which). This TCR came from a woman in her thirties with acute COVID-19. The CDR3 protein is CASSVAENTEAFF. The DNA of the CDR3 is TGTGCCAGCAGCGTAGCAGAGAACACTGAAGCTTTCTTT. Full variable domain (remainder filled in from reference TRBV9 and TRBJ1-1): DSGVTQTPKHLITATGQRVTLRCSPRSGDLSVYWYQQSLDQGLQFLIQYYNGEERAKGNILERFSAQQFPDLHSELNLSSLELGDSALYFCASSVAENTEAFFGQGTRLTVV.